A single sample gave rise to the 25 T cell receptor beta chains below, sequenced in a study of shared clonotypes between healthy human individuals. Assay: immunoSEQ multiplex PCR; the TCRdb copy retains only in-frame clones and omits some. The table records some 2.1 million clones, over 85% of them present only once. Terminally differentiated effector memory CD45RA+ cells were excluded from the naive CD8 cells, which were CD45RO-negative and positively selected for CCR7. Sequencing used naive CD8+ T cells sorted from blood. These receptors were taken from a man younger than 35 in good health.

This rearrangement joins TRBV5-4 to TRBJ2-7; the match to TRBD1 covers 9 bases. The CDR3 contains 15 residues. Germline V CDR1 and CDR2: SGHNT, YYREEE (reference sequence). The J segment lost 1 base and the V segment lost 4 bases, leaving 6 bases of the junction unmatched. CDR3: CASSAGQGHSYEQYF. The CDR3 region has the DNA TGTGCCAGCAGCGCGGGACAGGGCCATTCCTACGAGCAGTACTTC.

This clone appeared a single time. CDR3 amino acids: CASSESGEAGEQFF. CDR3 DNA: TGCGCCAGCAGTGAGTCTGGAGAGGCCGGCGAGCAGTTCTTC. The chain has TRBV10-1 and TRBJ2-1; D gene uncertain. Trimming pared 0 bases from V and 10 bases from J, leaving 13 bases between. The CDR3 length is 14 residues. The germline V gene encodes CDR1 WNHNN and CDR2 SYGVQD (reference sequence).

CDR3 coding DNA: TGCGCCAGCAGCCACCGGGCAACCGGGGAGCTGTTTTTT. Its protein product is CASSHRATGELFF. V usage is TRBV4-3 and J usage is TRBJ2-2; D remains unclear. V gave up 3 bases and J gave up 5 bases, with 7 bases separating them. In germline, CDR1 is LGHNA, CDR2 YSLEER. The CDR3 covers 13 residues.

V is TRBV28 and J is TRBJ1-4; D uncertain. The CDR3 totals 14 residues. CDR1 is MDHEN and CDR2 is SYDVKM in the germline V gene. Trimming stripped 2 bases from V and 8 bases from J, with 12 bases between. CDR3 protein: CASSLVGIQEKLFF. The CDR3 DNA follows: TGTGCCAGCAGTTTAGTCGGAATACAAGAAAAACTGTTTTTT.

Only one count was recorded for this clone. The chain employs TRBV19 and TRBJ1-1; D gene unclear. Germline CDR1 reads LNHDA; CDR2 reads SQIVND (reference sequence). CDR3 size: 12 residues. V lost 6 bases and J lost 4, with 9 bases in between. As DNA, the CDR3 is TGTGCCAGTAGAACAGATGGCACTGAAGCTTTCTTT. Translation gives CASRTDGTEAFF.

The rearrangement joins TRBV5-1 to TRBJ1-1; maybe TRBD1 (5 bases). V lost 6 bases, J lost 4 bases, and 13 bases lay in between. The length of the CDR3 is 13 residues. In germline, CDR1 is SGHRS, CDR2 YFSETQ. CDR3 nucleotide sequence: TGCGCCAGCAACTTTGGGGGTGGCACTGAAGCTTTCTTT. Translating it yields CASNFGGGTEAFF.

The CDR3 loop reads CASSQYRGDEQYF. The DNA of the CDR3 is TGCGCCAGCAGCCAATACAGGGGCGACGAGCAGTACTTC. The J gene is TRBJ2-7, the V gene TRBV5-1, with TRBD1 identical over 7 bases. With 4 bases clipped from V and 5 bases from J, the junction kept 6 bases outside the gene matches. The germline V gene has CDR1 SGHRS and CDR2 YFSETQ. CDR3 length: 13 residues.

The chain uses TRBV4-1 and TRBJ2-1; tentative D call: TRBD2 (6 bases). Trimming removed 6 bases at V and 2 bases at J, with 11 bases between. Germline V gene data show CDR1 as MGHRA and CDR2 as YSYEKL. This CDR3 has 14 amino acids. The CDR3 nucleotides are TGCGCCAGCAGTATAGCGGAGCCCTACAATGAGCAGTTCTTC. Residues: CASSIAEPYNEQFF.

This chain connects TRBV10-3 to TRBJ2-3; 16 positions match TRBD2. V gave up 10 bases and J gave up 1 base; unmatched junction bases: 11. Germline V CDR1 and CDR2: ENHRY, SYGVKD. CDR3 length: 18 residues. The CDR3 region is CATLRGLAGGPGTDTQYF. CDR3 bases: TGTGCCACCCTTCGGGGACTAGCGGGGGGGCCGGGCACAGATACGCAGTATTTT.

The V and J genes are TRBV2 and TRBJ1-4; 7 nucleotides match TRBD1. Germline CDR1 reads SNHLY; CDR2 reads FYNNEI. Trimming at V came to 7 bases and at J to 2 bases, leaving 13 bases not matched to a gene. The CDR3 covers 17 residues. The CDR3 here is CASTGSTGPITNEKLFF. The CDR3 nucleotides are TGTGCCAGCACTGGATCGACAGGGCCAATTACTAATGAAAAACTGTTTTTT.

The rearrangement uses TRBV29-1 and TRBJ1-4, with a tentative D call TRBD1 (5 bases). Trimming shortened V by 4 bases and J by 12 bases, and 12 bases separated the two germline ends. The CDR3 consists of 11 residues. The germline V gene encodes CDR1 SQVTM and CDR2 ANQGSEA. In nucleotides, the CDR3 is TGCAGCGTTGTTGTAGAAGGGGAACTGTTTTTT. Its protein product is CSVVVEGELFF.

This chain joins TRBV7-2 and TRBJ1-4; possibly TRBD1 for D (6 bases). The CDR3 runs 14 residues. Germline-derived CDR1 and CDR2 are SGHTA and FQGNSA. With 3 bases removed from V and 8 bases from J, the gap between germline ends came to 13 bases. The CDR3 reads CASSFGTFQEKLFF. The CDR3 nucleotides read TGTGCCAGCAGCTTTGGGACATTTCAGGAAAAACTGTTTTTT. The full variable domain, with the rest looked up from reference TRBV7-2 and TRBJ1-4, is GAGVSQSPSNKVTEKGKDVELRCDPISGHTALYWYRQSLGQGLEFLIYFQGNSAPDKSGLPSDRFSAERTGGSVSTLTIQRTQQEDSAVYLCASSFGTFQEKLFFGSGTQLSVL.

V is TRBV7-9 and J is TRBJ2-5; tentatively, D is TRBD1 (5 bases). This CDR3 is built from 12 residues. Per germline, CDR1 SEHNR and CDR2 FQNEAQ (reference sequence). V was clipped by 5 bases and J by 11 bases, with 15 bases between them. CDR3 region: CASSQGSQEQYF. CDR3 coding DNA: TGTGCCAGCAGCCAGGGATCTCAGGAGCAGTACTTC.

V and J are TRBV5-4 and TRBJ1-2; a possible D gene is TRBD1 (5 bases). Germline V gene sequence: CDR1 SGHNT, CDR2 YYREEE (reference sequence). CDR3 length: 14 residues. Trimming took 3 bases from V and 4 from J, leaving 13 bases between them. In DNA, the CDR3 is TGTGCCAGCAGCTGGGCAGGCGGGGGCTATGGCTACACCTTC. It translates to CASSWAGGGYGYTF.

The chain has TRBV6-1 and TRBJ2-7, with TRBD1 matching 10 bases. With 6 bases clipped from V and 2 bases from J, the junction kept 4 bases outside the gene matches. In germline, CDR1 is MNHNS, CDR2 SASEGT. The CDR3 covers 14 residues. The DNA of the CDR3 is TGTGCCAGCAGCCAGGACAGGGGGGCCTACGAGCAGTACTTC. Translation: CASSQDRGAYEQYF.

Here the CDR3 reads CASSLLSDEQYF. CDR3 nucleotide sequence: TGTGCCAGCAGCCTACTGAGCGACGAGCAGTACTTC. The chain recombines TRBV2 with TRBJ2-7; D not certain. The CDR3 sequence is 12 residues long. Germline V lookup: CDR1 SNHLY, CDR2 FYNNEI. The ends were cut back, 6 bases at V and 5 bases at J, with 11 bases in the middle.

As regards this clone: This same CDR3 is encoded by further DNA sequences in the sample. The chain has TRBV5-1 and TRBJ2-1, with a possible D match to TRBD2 (6 bases). This CDR3 is built from 13 residues. Germline assignment: CDR1 SGHRS and CDR2 YFSETQ. Trimming removed 0 bases from V and 10 bases from J, with 11 bases in between. The CDR3 DNA reads as TGCGCCAGCAGCTTGGGGGGAGGTTTAGAGCAGTTCTTC. Its translation: CASSLGGGLEQFF.

The rearrangement joins TRBV6-5 to TRBJ1-4; no clear D gene. There are 13 residues in the CDR3. V lost 5 bases, J lost 8 bases, and 12 bases lay in between. CDR1 and CDR2 from the germline V gene are MNHEY and SVGAGI. Here the CDR3 reads CASSQEGEEKLFF. DNA of the CDR3: TGTGCCAGCAGTCAGGAAGGAGAGGAAAAACTGTTTTTT.

This chain uses TRBV27 with TRBJ1-5, with D tentatively TRBD1 (6 bases). V lost 4 bases and J lost 6, with 10 bases in between. CDR1 and CDR2 from the germline V gene are MNHEY and SMNVEV (reference sequence). This CDR3 comprises 13 residues. The CDR3 here is CASSSGARQPQHF. The CDR3 nucleotides are TGTGCCAGCAGTTCGGGGGCACGTCAGCCCCAGCATTTT.

The chain joins TRBV11-2 to TRBJ2-1; 9 nucleotides align to TRBD1. The V and J ends lost 8 bases and 8 bases, in that order; junction bases with no gene match: 10. Germline CDR1 and CDR2: SGHAT and FQNNGV. The CDR3 covers 14 residues. The CDR3 DNA reads as TGTGCCAGCGGCCGGGACAGGGAAGGGGATGAGCAGTTCTTC. Protein: CASGRDREGDEQFF.

This chain links TRBV14 with TRBJ2-3, with TRBD2 matching 10 bases. CDR3 length: 16 amino acids. Per germline, CDR1 SGHDN and CDR2 FVKESK. Unmatched junction bases numbered 6, after V lost 4 bases and J lost 2 bases. CDR3 residues: CASSPATSGYTDTQYF. The CDR3 nucleotides are TGTGCCAGCAGCCCCGCGACTAGCGGGTACACAGATACGCAGTATTTT.

The chain recombines TRBV7-9 with TRBJ2-5, with D tentatively TRBD1 or TRBD2 (5 bases each). The CDR3 has 15 amino acids. V lost 1 base to trimming and J lost 5 bases, with 14 bases between them. Germline V gives CDR1 SEHNR, CDR2 FQNEAQ (reference sequence). CDR3 loop: CASSLVGGTEETQYF. In DNA form, the CDR3 reads TGTGCCAGCAGCTTAGTTGGTGGGACCGAGGAGACCCAGTACTTC.

This clone was recorded once. The V and J genes are TRBV25-1 and TRBJ2-7; D not resolved. Trimming took off 4 bases at V and 4 bases at J, with 8 bases between the two ends. The CDR3 consists of 12 residues. The V gene's germline CDR1 is MGHDK and CDR2 SYGVNS. The CDR3 sequence: CASSVTPYEQYF. The CDR3 DNA reads as TGTGCCAGCAGTGTCACACCTTACGAGCAGTACTTC.

This chain connects TRBV11-2 to TRBJ2-2; D might be TRBD2 (5 bases). The V end was cut by 0 bases, the J end by 0 bases, with 8 bases between. The CDR3 loop spans 16 amino acids. CDR1 and CDR2 from the germline V gene are SGHAT and FQNNGV. CDR3 residues: CASSLEAAANTGELFF. The CDR3 nucleotides read TGTGCCAGCAGCTTAGAGGCAGCGGCGAACACCGGGGAGCTGTTTTTT.

The chain employs TRBV27 and TRBJ2-7; maybe TRBD2 (7 bases). The CDR3 runs to 15 residues. Germline assignment: CDR1 MNHEY and CDR2 SMNVEV (reference sequence). Trimming stripped 2 bases from V and 2 bases from J, with 13 bases between. For the CDR3, the DNA is TGTGCCAGCAGTTTACTGGGGGGGCCGACCTACGAGCAGTACTTC. Translated, it gives CASSLLGGPTYEQYF.